This is a list of T cell receptor beta chains from one sample in a study of CD8+ T cells in alopecia areata. Clones were sequenced by immunoSEQ multiplex PCR, and TCRdb holds only the in-frame ones, with some missing. The sample holds a few hundred thousand clones; under 40% are singletons and the top ten take roughly 0.45%. The source was CD4+ T cells sorted from blood, collected at approximately week 30, from a patient treated with tofacitinib. The receptors come from a human donor with alopecia areata. Both conserved end residues are part of each CDR3. D genes are given only for firm matches. The size of a clone is reported for some rows only, either as once, few or many, or as a class for expanded clones.

J: TRBJ2-7; size: .; V: TRBV2; D: TRBD1; DNA: TGTGCCAGCAAGAGACCGGGACAGGGGGCCTACGAGCAGTACTTC; CDR3: CASKRPGQGAYEQYF
J: TRBJ1-6; size: .; V: TRBV5-4; D: TRBD1; DNA: TGTGCCAGCAAAGGAGACAGGGGTAATTCACCCCTCCACTTT; CDR3: CASKGDRGNSPLHF
J: TRBJ1-1; size: .; V: TRBV6-6; D: TRBD1; DNA: TGTGCCAGCAGATCGACAGGGTTTACTGAAGCTTTCTTT; CDR3: CASRSTGFTEAFF
J: TRBJ2-6; size: few; V: TRBV29-1; D: TRBD2; DNA: TGCAGCGCCTACATCGGGGGGTTGGGTTCTGGGGCCAACGTCCTGACTTTC; CDR3: CSAYIGGLGSGANVLTF
J: TRBJ1-2; size: few; V: TRBV29-1; D: TRBD1; DNA: TGCAGCGTTCCCGCCGCAAAACAGGGGCGGCTTGGCTACACCTTC; CDR3: CSVPAAKQGRLGYTF
J: TRBJ2-1; size: .; V: TRBV9; D: TRBD2; DNA: TGTGCCAGCAGCGTTCGGACTAGCGTCCGTACAAGGGAGCAGTTCTTC; CDR3: CASSVRTSVRTREQFF
J: TRBJ2-7; size: .; V: TRBV6-1; D: .; DNA: TGTGCCAGCAGGCCAGATTACGAGCAGTACTTC; CDR3: CASRPDYEQYF
J: TRBJ2-4; size: .; V: TRBV5-1; D: .; DNA: TGCGCCAGCAGCTTAGAACAGGGCGGCAAAAACATTCAGTACTTC; CDR3: CASSLEQGGKNIQYF
J: TRBJ2-7; size: few; V: TRBV30; D: TRBD2; DNA: TGTGCCTGGAGTGCCGGGACTAGCTTTTTTAACGAGCAGTACTTC; CDR3: CAWSAGTSFFNEQYF
J: TRBJ2-3; size: .; V: TRBV18; D: .; DNA: TGTGCCAGCTCACCATCAGATACGCAGTATTTT; CDR3: CASSPSDTQYF
J: TRBJ1-1; size: .; V: TRBV30; D: .; DNA: TGTGCCTGGAGTGTAAGGACACCCCGGGGGGCTTTCTTT; CDR3: CAWSVRTPRGAFF
J: TRBJ2-5; size: .; V: TRBV7-9; D: .; DNA: TGTGCCAGCAGCCCCCACGGGCGAGAGACCCAGTACTTC; CDR3: CASSPHGRETQYF
J: TRBJ2-2; size: few; V: TRBV2; D: .; DNA: TGTGCCACCGAGGAGGAACAGACGAACACCGGGGAGCTGTTTTTT; CDR3: CATEEEQTNTGELFF
J: TRBJ2-5; size: .; V: TRBV7-9; D: .; DNA: TGTGCCAGCAGCTTAGCAGGGGGTCAAGAGACCCAGTACTTC; CDR3: CASSLAGGQETQYF
J: TRBJ2-7; size: few; V: TRBV19; D: .; DNA: TGTGCCAGTAGTATCTTGCGAGGTTACGAGCAGTACTTC; CDR3: CASSILRGYEQYF
J: TRBJ2-1; size: .; V: TRBV30; D: .; DNA: TGTGCCTGGGCCGACTCGGCAGGAGAGCAGTTCTTC; CDR3: CAWADSAGEQFF
J: TRBJ2-3; size: few; V: TRBV11-2; D: TRBD1; DNA: TGTGCCAGCAGCTTAATAGGGCAGGGGGCTGCGAATACGCAGTATTTT; CDR3: CASSLIGQGAANTQYF
J: TRBJ2-5; size: few; V: TRBV29-1; D: TRBD2; DNA: TGCAGCGTTGACCCAGGACTAGCGGGCATCCAAGAGACCCAGTACTTC; CDR3: CSVDPGLAGIQETQYF
J: TRBJ2-7; size: few; V: TRBV29-1; D: .; DNA: TGCAGCGCGGGTTTTGGGTACGAGCAGTACTTC; CDR3: CSAGFGYEQYF
J: TRBJ1-4; size: few; V: TRBV2; D: TRBD1; DNA: TGTGCCAGCAGTCCGGGACAGGGGCGGCCTAATGAAAAACTGTTTTTT; CDR3: CASSPGQGRPNEKLFF
J: TRBJ2-7; size: .; V: TRBV5-1; D: TRBD1; DNA: TGCGCCAGCAGCTCCGGGACAGGGGGCTACGAGCAGTACTTC; CDR3: CASSSGTGGYEQYF
J: TRBJ2-5; size: few; V: TRBV7-9; D: TRBD2; DNA: TGTGCCAGCAGCTCGCGACTAGCGGGAGCTCAAGAGACCCAGTACTTC; CDR3: CASSSRLAGAQETQYF
J: TRBJ1-1; size: medium-sized; V: TRBV7-9; D: .; DNA: TGTGCCAGCAGCTTCAGCGGGACTGTGAACACTGAAGCTTTCTTT; CDR3: CASSFSGTVNTEAFF
J: TRBJ2-2; size: .; V: TRBV4-2; D: .; DNA: TGTGCCAGCAGCCAAGATCCCCTCACTACTAGCAACGGGGAGCTGTTTTTT; CDR3: CASSQDPLTTSNGELFF
J: TRBJ2-3; size: few; V: TRBV2; D: .; DNA: TGTGCCAGCACCCACCTCAGGGGTCTTGGCACAGATACGCAGTATTTT; CDR3: CASTHLRGLGTDTQYF
J: TRBJ1-1; size: few; V: TRBV14; D: .; DNA: TGTGCCAGCAGCCTTGGGGAAATCACTGAAGCTTTCTTT; CDR3: CASSLGEITEAFF
J: TRBJ2-7; size: few; V: TRBV18; D: TRBD2; DNA: TGTGCCAGCTCACGAAGCCGGGAGGTTTATTCCTACGAGCAGTACTTC; CDR3: CASSRSREVYSYEQYF
J: TRBJ2-3; size: few; V: TRBV19; D: TRBD1; DNA: TGTGCCACAACCCTACAGGGGGCCGGCACAGATACGCAGTATTTT; CDR3: CATTLQGAGTDTQYF
J: TRBJ1-1; size: .; V: TRBV29-1; D: TRBD1; DNA: TGCAGCGTTGTAGGACAGGTATTCGACACTGAAGCTTTCTTT; CDR3: CSVVGQVFDTEAFF
J: TRBJ1-1; size: .; V: TRBV29-1; D: .; DNA: TGCAGCGTTGTTACAGGGATTGAAGCTTTCTTT; CDR3: CSVVTGIEAFF
J: TRBJ1-1; size: few; V: TRBV7-3; D: TRBD1; DNA: TGTGCCAGCAGCCTGGACAGGGGGACGACTGAAGCTTTCTTT; CDR3: CASSLDRGTTEAFF
J: TRBJ2-1; size: .; V: TRBV5-1; D: .; DNA: TGCGCCAGCAGCTTGGAAACAGGGATCGATGAGCAGTTCTTC; CDR3: CASSLETGIDEQFF
J: TRBJ2-3; size: .; V: TRBV5-1; D: TRBD2; DNA: TGCGCCAGCAGCTTGGTCAGCGGGAGGGCCGCAGATACGCAGTATTTT; CDR3: CASSLVSGRAADTQYF